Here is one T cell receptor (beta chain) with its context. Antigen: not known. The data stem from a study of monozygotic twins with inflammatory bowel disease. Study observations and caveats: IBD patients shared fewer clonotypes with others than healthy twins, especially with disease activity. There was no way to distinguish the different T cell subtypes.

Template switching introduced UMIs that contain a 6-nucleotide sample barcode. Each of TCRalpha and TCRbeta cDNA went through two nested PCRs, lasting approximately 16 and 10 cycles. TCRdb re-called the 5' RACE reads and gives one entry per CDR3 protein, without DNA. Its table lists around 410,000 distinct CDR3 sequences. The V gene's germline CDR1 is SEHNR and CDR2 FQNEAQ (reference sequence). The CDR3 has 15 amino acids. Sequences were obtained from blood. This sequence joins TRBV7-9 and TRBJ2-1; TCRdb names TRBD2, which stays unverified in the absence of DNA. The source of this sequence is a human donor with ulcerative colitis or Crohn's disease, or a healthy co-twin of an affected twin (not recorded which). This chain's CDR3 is CASLGTRGPRNEQFF.